This T cell receptor beta chain was recovered during a study of cytotoxic CD8 clonotypes in ibrutinib-treated CLL (dated by TCRdb to the early 2020s). Looking at the study overall: The cohort was composed of more than ten relapsed/refractory and about 15 treatment-naive patients; IGHV unmutated status was identified in approximately 18 patients. Samples averaged approximately 260,000 productive templates and 90,000 to 100,000 productive rearrangements. Cryopreserved peripheral blood mononuclear cells were obtained prior to treatment, at the time of response, and at either disease progression or sustained remission. Of the approximately 91 people in the trial, some 28 had longitudinal samples available. Response samples were taken after a median of approximately 12 months on treatment, ranging from about 6 to 40 months. Every remission and progressive disease sample was obtained while ibrutinib was still being received by the patients. Responses were partial in some 24 patients and complete in 2; after median around 66 months follow-up, 14 stayed in remission and approximately twelve progressed. The paper's findings and limits, for the study overall: Lymph node repertoires were not examined, and the timing of sampling was not matched between patients in sustained remission and those whose disease progressed. Public clonotypes were rare and either shrank or stayed stable during treatment, and the rise in clonality at ibrutinib response reflected expansion of private clonotypes. Baseline clonality was found to be higher than that of age-matched healthy donors and was strongly correlated with circulating CD8+ T-cell counts. At ibrutinib response clonality went up, during sustained remission it held steady, and at progression it dropped back toward baseline.

The V and J ends are trimmed by 2 bases and 9 bases, leaving 14 bases between them. The CDR3 sequence holds 14 residues, the cysteine and phenylalanine included. The sequence is cut down to CDR3 DNA, 42 bases in frame from base 1. As encoded in the germline V gene (reference sequence), CDR1 is MNHNY while CDR2 is SVGAGI. The goal of deep resolution MiSeq sequencing was a depth between 1 in 1 million and 1 in 200,000 T cells, and coverage averaged 10x per clonotype. The immunoSEQ hsTCRB Kit was used to generate the TCR beta libraries. Per the authors' processing: The data were analyzed with ImmunoSEQ Analyzer and ImmunoSEQ Data Assistant, and V, D and J gene assignments followed IMGT definitions. Clonality, with values ranging from 0 to 1, was calculated as one minus the normalized Shannon entropy of productive rearrangement frequencies. Public clonotype analysis was restricted to overrepresented clonotypes comprising at least 0.05% of each patient's repertoire. More than ten age-matched healthy donor repertoires from immuneACCESS were used as controls for clonality. TCRdb obtained this table from immuneACCESS and retained in-frame rearrangements with V and J assigned. These tables miss some clones; where compared with another copy, unresolved V genes account for less than half of the shortfall, and the remainder is unexplained. V, J and clone size derive from that table, while D and trimming were established from the DNA sequence. Counted in this sample were 150,000 to 200,000 clones; less than 85% of them appeared once. 3.5% to 5.5% of the sample is taken by the ten largest.

This clone was picked up a small number of times. Its antigen is not yet known. The sample holds no much larger clone one base away, and base qualities are not on file. The meaning of the sample's time point label: around 25 months on ibrutinib. Approximately 2 micrograms of genomic DNA were extracted from cryopreserved PBMCs for TCR beta library preparation. High-throughput TCR beta sequencing was performed on longitudinal blood samples from CLL patients receiving ibrutinib monotherapy. The patients took part in an open-label, single-center phase 2 trial of ibrutinib monotherapy. The sample here was PBMCs, taken after 24 months of ibrutinib treatment. Recombination joined TRBV6-6 with TRBJ2-1, with a tentative D gene TRBD1 over 7 matching bases. This TCR was recovered from a human donor with chronic lymphocytic leukemia. The CDR3 is CASSYRRGHVEQFF. The DNA reads TGTGCCAGCAGTTACAGGAGGGGGCACGTTGAGCAGTTCTTC.